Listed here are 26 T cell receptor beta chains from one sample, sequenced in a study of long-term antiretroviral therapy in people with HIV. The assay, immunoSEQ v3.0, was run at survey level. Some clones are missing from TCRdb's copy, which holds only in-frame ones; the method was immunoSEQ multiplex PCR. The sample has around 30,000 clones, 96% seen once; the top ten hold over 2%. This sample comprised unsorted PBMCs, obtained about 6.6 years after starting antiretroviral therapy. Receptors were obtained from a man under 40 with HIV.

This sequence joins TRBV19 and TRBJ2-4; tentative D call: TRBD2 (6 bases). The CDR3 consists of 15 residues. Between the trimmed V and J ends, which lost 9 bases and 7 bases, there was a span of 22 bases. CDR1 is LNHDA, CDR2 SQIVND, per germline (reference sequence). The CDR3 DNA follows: TGTGCCAGCCTTGAAGGAGGGCCCGTGGGGAACATTCAGTACTTC. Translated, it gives CASLEGGPVGNIQYF.

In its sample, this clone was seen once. CDR3 in amino acids: CASSPTRVTEKLFF. The DNA of the CDR3 is TGTGCCAGCAGCCCCACTCGGGTGACGGAAAAACTGTTTTTT. J is TRBJ1-4 and V is TRBV25-1; the D is unclear. The CDR3 has 14 amino acids. Trimming pared 6 bases from V and 8 bases from J, leaving 16 bases between. The germline V gene has CDR1 MGHDK and CDR2 SYGVNS.

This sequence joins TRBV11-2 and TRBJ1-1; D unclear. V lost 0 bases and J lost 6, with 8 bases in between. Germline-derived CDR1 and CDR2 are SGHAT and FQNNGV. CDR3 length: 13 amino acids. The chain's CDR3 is CASSLDRSAEAFF. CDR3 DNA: TGTGCCAGCAGCTTAGATCGTAGCGCTGAAGCTTTCTTT.

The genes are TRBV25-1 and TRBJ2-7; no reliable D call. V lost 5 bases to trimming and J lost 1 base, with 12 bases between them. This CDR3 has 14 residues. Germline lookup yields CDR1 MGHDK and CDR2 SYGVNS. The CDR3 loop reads CASSSLGPSYEQYF. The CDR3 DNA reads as TGTGCCAGCAGTAGTTTGGGCCCGTCCTACGAGCAGTACTTC.

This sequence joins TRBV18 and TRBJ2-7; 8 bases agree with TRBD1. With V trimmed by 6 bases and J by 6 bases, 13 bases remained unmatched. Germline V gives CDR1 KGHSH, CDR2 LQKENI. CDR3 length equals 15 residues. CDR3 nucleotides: TGTGCCAGCTCCCCCTCCGGACAGGGCGTCAGCGAGCAGTACTTC. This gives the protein CASSPSGQGVSEQYF.

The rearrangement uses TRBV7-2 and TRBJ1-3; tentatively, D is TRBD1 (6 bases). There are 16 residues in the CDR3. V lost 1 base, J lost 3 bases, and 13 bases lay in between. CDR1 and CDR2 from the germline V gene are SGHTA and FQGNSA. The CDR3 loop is CASSLGGGLGGNTIYF. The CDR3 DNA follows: TGTGCCAGCAGCTTAGGGGGGGGGCTGGGTGGAAACACCATATATTTT.

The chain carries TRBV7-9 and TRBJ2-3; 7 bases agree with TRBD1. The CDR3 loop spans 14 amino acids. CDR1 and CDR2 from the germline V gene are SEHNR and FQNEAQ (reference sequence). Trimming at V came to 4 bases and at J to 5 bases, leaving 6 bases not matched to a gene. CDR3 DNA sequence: TGTGCCAGCAGCTCCGACAGGGTTGTAGATACGCAGTATTTT. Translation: CASSSDRVVDTQYF.

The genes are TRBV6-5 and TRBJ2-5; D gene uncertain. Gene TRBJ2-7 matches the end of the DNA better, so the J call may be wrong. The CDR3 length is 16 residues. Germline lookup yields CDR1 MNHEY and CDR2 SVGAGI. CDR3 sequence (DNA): TGTGCCAGCAGTTTCCTTGGACCGGGTACAACTTACGAGCAGTACTTC. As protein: CASSFLGPGTTYEQYF.

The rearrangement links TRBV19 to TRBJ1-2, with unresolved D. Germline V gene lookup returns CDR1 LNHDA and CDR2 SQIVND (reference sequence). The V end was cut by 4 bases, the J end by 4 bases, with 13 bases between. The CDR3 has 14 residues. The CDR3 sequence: CASSTRGRIYGYTF. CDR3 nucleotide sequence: TGTGCCAGTAGTACCCGAGGACGGATCTATGGCTACACCTTC.

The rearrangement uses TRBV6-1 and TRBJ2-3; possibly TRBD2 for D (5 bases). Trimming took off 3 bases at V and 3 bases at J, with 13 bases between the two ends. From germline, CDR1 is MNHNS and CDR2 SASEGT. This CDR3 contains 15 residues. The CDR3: CASSERADVTDTQYF. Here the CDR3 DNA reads TGTGCCAGCAGTGAGAGGGCAGACGTTACAGATACGCAGTATTTT.

CDR3 sequence: CASSLRPDRAADTQYF. The CDR3 bases are TGTGCCAGCAGCTTACGTCCGGACAGGGCGGCAGATACGCAGTATTTT. The J gene is TRBJ2-3, the V gene TRBV7-3, with TRBD1 matching over 8 bases. Germline V gene sequence: CDR1 SGHTA, CDR2 FQGTGA. This CDR3 contains 16 residues. V was pared by 2 bases and J by 4 bases, with 8 bases of the junction left unmatched.

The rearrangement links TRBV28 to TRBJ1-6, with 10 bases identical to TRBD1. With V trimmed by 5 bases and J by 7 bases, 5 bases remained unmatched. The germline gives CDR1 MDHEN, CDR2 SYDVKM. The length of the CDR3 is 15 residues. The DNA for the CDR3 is TGTGCCAGCAGTCCCCGGACAGGGGGGAATTCACCCCTCCACTTT. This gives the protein CASSPRTGGNSPLHF.

The CDR3 DNA sequence: TGCGCCAGCAGCCAAGATGATCTGAACAATGAGCAGTTCTTC. This encodes CASSQDDLNNEQFF. The chain couples TRBV4-1 to TRBJ2-1; D not resolved. Trimming pared 0 bases from V and 5 bases from J, leaving 8 bases between. Germline V gene data show CDR1 as MGHRA and CDR2 as YSYEKL. The CDR3 spans 14 residues.

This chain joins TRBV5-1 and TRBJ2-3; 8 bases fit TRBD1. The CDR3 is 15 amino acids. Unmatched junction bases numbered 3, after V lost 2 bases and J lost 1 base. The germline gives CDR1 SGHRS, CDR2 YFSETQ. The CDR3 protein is CASSFMGQGTDTQYF. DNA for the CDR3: TGCGCCAGCAGCTTTATGGGACAGGGCACAGATACGCAGTATTTT.

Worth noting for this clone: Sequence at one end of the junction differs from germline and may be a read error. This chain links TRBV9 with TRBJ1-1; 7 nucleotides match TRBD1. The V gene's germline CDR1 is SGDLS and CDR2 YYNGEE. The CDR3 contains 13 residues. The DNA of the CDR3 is TGTGCCAGCAGCGTGACAGGGAACCCTGAAGCTTTCTTT. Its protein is CASSVTGNPEAFF. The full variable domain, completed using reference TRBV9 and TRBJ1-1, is DSGVTQTPKHLITATGQRVTLRCSPRSGDLSVYWYQQSLDQGLQFLIQYYNGEERAKGNILERFSAQQFPDLHSELNLSSLELGDSALYFCASSVTGNPEAFFGQGTRLTVV.

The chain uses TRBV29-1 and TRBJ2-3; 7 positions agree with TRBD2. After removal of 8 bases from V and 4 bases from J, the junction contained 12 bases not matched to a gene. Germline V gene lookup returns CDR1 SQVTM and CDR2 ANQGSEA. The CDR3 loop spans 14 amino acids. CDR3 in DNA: TGCAGCCTCGGCGGTACTAGCGTCCCAGATACGCAGTATTTT. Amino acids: CSLGGTSVPDTQYF.

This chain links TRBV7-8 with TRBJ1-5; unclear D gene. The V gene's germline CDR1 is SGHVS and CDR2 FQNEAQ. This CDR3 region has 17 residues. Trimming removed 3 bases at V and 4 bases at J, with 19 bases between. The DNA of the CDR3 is TGTGCCAGCAGCTTCTTAAGACTAGGGCAGGAAAATCAGCCCCAGCATTTT. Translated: CASSFLRLGQENQPQHF.

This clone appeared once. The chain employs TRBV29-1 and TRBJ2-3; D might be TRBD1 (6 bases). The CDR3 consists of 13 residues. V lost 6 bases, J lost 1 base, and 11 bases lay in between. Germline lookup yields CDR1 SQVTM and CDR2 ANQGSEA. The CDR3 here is CSVSRGGTDTQYF. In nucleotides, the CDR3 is TGCAGCGTGAGCAGGGGTGGCACAGATACGCAGTATTTT.

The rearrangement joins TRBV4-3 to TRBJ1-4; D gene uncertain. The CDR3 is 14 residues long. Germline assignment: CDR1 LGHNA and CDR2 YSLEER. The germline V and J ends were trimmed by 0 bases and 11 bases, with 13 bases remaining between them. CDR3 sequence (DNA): TGCGCCAGCAGCCAAGATCGGAACTCCTTGAAACTGTTTTTT. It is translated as CASSQDRNSLKLFF.

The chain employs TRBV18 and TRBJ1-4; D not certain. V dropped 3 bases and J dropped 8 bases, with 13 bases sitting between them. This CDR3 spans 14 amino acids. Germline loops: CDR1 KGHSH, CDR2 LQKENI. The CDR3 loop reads CASSPSTREEKLFF. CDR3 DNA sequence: TGTGCCAGCTCACCTTCTACGAGGGAGGAAAAACTGTTTTTT. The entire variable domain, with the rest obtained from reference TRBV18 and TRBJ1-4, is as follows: NAGVMQNPRHLVRRRGQEARLRCSPMKGHSHVYWYRQLPEEGLKFMVYLQKENIIDESGMPKERFSAEFPKEGPSILRIQQVVRGDSAAYFCASSPSTREEKLFFGSGTQLSVL.

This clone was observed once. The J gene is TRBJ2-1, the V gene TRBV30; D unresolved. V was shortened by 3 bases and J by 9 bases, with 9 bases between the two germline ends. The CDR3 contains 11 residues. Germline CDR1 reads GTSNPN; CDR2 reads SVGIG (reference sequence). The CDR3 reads CAWRLGFEQFF. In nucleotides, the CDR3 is TGTGCCTGGAGGTTGGGGTTTGAGCAGTTCTTC.

CDR3 in DNA: TGTGCCAGCAGCTGGAGGGAATTAGCGGGGTACTCCTACGAGCAGTACTTC. Protein: CASSWRELAGYSYEQYF. This chain connects TRBV5-6 to TRBJ2-7; 8 bases fit TRBD2. This CDR3 is 17 amino acids long. Germline V gene sequence: CDR1 SGHDT, CDR2 YYEEEE. The V and J ends lost 3 bases and 0 bases, in that order; junction bases with no gene match: 11.

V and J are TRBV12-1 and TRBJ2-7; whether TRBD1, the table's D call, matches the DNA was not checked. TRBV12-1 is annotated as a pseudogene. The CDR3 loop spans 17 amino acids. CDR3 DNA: TGTGCCAGCAGTCCCGACAGGGCCGCGAGGGTGTCCTACGAGCAGTACTTC. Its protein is CASSPDRAARVSYEQYF.

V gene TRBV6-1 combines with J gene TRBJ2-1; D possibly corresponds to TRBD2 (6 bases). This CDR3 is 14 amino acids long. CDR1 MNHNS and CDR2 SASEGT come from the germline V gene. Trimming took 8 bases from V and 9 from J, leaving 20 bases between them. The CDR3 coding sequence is TGTGCCAGCGGAAAGGGACTTGGGCTAGGTGAGCAGTTCTTC. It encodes CASGKGLGLGEQFF.

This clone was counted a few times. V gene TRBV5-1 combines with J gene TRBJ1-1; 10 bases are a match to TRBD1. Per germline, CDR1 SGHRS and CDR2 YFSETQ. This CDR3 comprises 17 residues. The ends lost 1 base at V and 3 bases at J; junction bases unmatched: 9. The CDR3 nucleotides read TGCGCCAGCAGCTTGCAGCCGGGACAGGGGTGGGACACTGAAGCTTTCTTT. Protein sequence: CASSLQPGQGWDTEAFF.

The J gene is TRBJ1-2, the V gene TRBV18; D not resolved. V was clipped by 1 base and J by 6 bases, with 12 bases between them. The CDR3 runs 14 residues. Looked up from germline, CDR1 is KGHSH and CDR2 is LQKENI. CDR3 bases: TGTGCCAGCTCACCACAACCTCGGGCAGATGGCTACACCTTC. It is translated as CASSPQPRADGYTF.